This TCR beta chain was captured in a study of vaccination effects on CD4 cells after COVID-19. A note on this clone: The antigen is not known.

V lost 4 bases and J lost 6; bases outside the gene matches: 12. This CDR3 comprises 15 residues. The V gene's germline CDR1 is SGHAT and CDR2 FQNNGV. TCRdb keeps only in-frame clones here, not all; method: immunoSEQ multiplex PCR. This table holds about 40,000 clones, 65% to 75% found once. Following a roughly 10-day culture, CD4+ T cells were purified. All study participants received two doses of BNT162b2 or mRNA-1273 vaccine. Sequencing used CD4+ T cells from PBMCs cultured without peptide, obtained after COVID-19 vaccination. This sequence joins TRBV11-2 and TRBJ2-7, with TRBD1 identical over 7 bases. This clonotype was obtained from a human donor who received a COVID-19 vaccine. CDR3 protein: CASSSTGTERPEQYF. The CDR3 nucleotides are TGTGCCAGCAGCTCGACAGGGACGGAACGACCCGAGCAGTACTTC.